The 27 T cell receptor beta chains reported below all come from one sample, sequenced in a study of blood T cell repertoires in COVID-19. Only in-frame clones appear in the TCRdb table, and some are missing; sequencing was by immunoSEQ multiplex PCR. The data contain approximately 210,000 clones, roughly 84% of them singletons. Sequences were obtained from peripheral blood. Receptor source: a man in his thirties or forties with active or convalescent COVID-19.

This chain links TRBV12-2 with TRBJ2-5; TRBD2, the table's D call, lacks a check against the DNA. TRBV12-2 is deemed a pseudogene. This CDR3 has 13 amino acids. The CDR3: CASRYGRGETQYF. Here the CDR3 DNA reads TGTGCAAGTCGCTATGGGAGGGGAGAGACCCAGTACTTC.

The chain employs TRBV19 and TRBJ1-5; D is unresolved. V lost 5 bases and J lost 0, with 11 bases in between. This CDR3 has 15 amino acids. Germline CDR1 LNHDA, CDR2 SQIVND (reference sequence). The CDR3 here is CASSSTVYSNQPQHF. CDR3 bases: TGTGCCAGTAGTTCAACAGTTTATAGCAATCAGCCCCAGCATTTT.

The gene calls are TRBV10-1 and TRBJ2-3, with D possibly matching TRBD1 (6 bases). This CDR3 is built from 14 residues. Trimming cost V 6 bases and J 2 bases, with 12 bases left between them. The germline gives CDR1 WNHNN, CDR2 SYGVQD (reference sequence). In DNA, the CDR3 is TGCGCCAGCAGCCCGGGACACATCACAGATACGCAGTATTTT. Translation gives CASSPGHITDTQYF.

The CDR3 reads CASSQDGRTGGQGGELFF. The CDR3 coding sequence is TGCGCCAGCAGCCAAGATGGCCGTACCGGCGGGCAGGGGGGGGAGCTGTTTTTT. This sequence joins TRBV4-3 and TRBJ2-2; the D gene is possibly TRBD1 (6 bases). V dropped 0 bases and J dropped 8 bases, with 22 bases sitting between them. From germline, CDR1 is LGHNA and CDR2 YSLEER. The CDR3 covers 18 residues.

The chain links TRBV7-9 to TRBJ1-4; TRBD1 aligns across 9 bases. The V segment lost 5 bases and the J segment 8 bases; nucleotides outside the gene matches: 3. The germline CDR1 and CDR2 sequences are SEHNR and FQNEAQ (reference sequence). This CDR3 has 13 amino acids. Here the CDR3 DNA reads TGTGCCAGCAGCCGGGACAGGGTAGAAAAACTGTTTTTT. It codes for CASSRDRVEKLFF.

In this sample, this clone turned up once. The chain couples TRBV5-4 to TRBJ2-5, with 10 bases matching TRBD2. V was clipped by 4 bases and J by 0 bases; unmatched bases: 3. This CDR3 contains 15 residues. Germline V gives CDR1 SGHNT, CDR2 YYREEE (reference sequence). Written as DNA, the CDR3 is TGTGCCAGCAGCCCGACTAGCGGGTACCAAGAGACCCAGTACTTC. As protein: CASSPTSGYQETQYF.

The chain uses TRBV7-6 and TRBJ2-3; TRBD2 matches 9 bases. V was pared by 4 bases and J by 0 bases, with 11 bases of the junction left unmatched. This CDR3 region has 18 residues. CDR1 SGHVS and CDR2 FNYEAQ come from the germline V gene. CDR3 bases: TGTGCCAGCAGCTCCCCCGGGACTAGCTCGACTAGCACAGATACGCAGTATTTT. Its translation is CASSSPGTSSTSTDTQYF.

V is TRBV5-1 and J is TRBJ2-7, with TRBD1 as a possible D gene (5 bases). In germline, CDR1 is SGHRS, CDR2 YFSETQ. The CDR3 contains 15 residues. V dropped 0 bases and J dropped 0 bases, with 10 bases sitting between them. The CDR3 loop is CASSLVQGHSYEQYF. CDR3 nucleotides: TGCGCCAGCAGCTTGGTCCAGGGCCACTCCTACGAGCAGTACTTC. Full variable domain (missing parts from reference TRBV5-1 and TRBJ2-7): KAGVTQTPRYLIKTRGQQVTLSCSPISGHRSVSWYQQTPGQGLQFLFEYFSETQRNKGNFPGRFSGRQFSNSRSEMNVSTLELGDSALYLCASSLVQGHSYEQYFGPGTRLTVT.

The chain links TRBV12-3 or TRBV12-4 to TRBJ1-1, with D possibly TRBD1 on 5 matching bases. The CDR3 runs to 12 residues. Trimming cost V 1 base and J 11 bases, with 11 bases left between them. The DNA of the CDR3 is TGTGCCAGCAGTTTAGGGTCTCGGGGGGCTTTCTTT. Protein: CASSLGSRGAFF.

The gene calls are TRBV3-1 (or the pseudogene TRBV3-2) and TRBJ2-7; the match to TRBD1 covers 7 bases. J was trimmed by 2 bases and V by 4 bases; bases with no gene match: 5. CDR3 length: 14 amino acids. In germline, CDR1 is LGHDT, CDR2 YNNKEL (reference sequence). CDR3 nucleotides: TGTGCCAGCAGCCTATCCGGGACAGCCTACGAGCAGTACTTC. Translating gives CASSLSGTAYEQYF.

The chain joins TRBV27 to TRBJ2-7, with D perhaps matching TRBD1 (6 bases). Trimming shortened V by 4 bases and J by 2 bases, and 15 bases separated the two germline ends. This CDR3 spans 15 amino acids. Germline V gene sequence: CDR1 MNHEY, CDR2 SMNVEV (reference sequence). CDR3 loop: CASSSLGAATYEQYF. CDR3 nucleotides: TGTGCCAGCAGTTCTCTGGGGGCAGCGACCTACGAGCAGTACTTC.

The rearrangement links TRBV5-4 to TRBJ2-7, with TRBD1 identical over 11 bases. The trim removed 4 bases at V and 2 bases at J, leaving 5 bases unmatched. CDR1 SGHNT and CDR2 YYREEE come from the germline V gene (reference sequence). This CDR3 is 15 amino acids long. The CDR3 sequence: CASSRTGQGAYEQYF. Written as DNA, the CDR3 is TGTGCCAGCAGCAGAACGGGACAGGGGGCCTACGAGCAGTACTTC.

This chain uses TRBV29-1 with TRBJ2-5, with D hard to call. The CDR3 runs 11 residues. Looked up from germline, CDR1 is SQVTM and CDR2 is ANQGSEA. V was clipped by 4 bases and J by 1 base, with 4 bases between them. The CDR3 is CSVGPQETQYF. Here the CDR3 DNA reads TGCAGCGTTGGGCCCCAAGAGACCCAGTACTTC.

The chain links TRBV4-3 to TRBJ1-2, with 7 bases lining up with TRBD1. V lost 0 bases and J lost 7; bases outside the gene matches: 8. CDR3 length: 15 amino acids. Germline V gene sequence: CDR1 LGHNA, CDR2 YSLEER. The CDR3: CASSQETGWLGGYTF. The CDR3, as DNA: TGCGCCAGCAGCCAAGAGACAGGGTGGTTGGGTGGCTACACCTTC.

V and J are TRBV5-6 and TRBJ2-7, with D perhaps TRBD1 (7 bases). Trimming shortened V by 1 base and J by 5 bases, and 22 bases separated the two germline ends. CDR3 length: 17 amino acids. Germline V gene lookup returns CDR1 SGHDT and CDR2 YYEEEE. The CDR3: CASSLWFGSQGRNEQYF. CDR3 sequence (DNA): TGTGCCAGCAGCTTGTGGTTTGGTTCACAGGGGAGGAACGAGCAGTACTTC.

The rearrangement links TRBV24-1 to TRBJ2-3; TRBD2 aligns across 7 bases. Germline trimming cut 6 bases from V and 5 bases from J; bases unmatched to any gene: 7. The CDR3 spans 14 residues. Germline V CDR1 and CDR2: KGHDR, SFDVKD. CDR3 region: CATSSSLAGDTQYF. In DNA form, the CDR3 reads TGTGCCACCAGTTCCTCATTAGCGGGAGATACGCAGTATTTT.

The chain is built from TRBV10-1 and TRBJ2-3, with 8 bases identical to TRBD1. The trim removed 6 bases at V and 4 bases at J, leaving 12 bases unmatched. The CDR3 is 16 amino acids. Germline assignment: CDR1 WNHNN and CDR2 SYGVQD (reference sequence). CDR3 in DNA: TGCGCCAGCAGCGGACTACGGACAGGGTCGGCAGATACGCAGTATTTT. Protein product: CASSGLRTGSADTQYF.

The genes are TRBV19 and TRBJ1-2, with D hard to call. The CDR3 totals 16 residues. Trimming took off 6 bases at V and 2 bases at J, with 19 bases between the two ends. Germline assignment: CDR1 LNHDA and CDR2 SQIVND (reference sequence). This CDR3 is CASSAAGIRGNYGYTF. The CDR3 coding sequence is TGTGCCAGTAGCGCCGCGGGAATTCGAGGGAACTATGGCTACACCTTC.

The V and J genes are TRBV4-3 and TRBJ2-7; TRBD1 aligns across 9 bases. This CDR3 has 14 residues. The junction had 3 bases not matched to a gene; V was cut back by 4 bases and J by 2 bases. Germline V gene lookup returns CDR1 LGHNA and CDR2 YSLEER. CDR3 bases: TGCGCCAGCAGCCGGGACAGGGCTGCCTACGAGCAGTACTTC. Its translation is CASSRDRAAYEQYF.

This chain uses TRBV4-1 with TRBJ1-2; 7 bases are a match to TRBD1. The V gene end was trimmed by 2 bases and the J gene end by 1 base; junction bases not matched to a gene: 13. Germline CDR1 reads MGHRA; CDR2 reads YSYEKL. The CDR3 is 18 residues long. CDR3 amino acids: CASSQKGGLKGGNYGYTF. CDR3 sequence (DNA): TGCGCCAGCAGCCAAAAAGGGGGCTTGAAGGGAGGTAACTATGGCTACACCTTC.

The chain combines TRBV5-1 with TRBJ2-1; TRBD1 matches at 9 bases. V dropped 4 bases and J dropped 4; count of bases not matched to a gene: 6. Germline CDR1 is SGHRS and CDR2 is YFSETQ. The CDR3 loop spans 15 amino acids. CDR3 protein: CASSGTGLTYNEQFF. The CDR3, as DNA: TGCGCCAGCAGCGGGACAGGGCTTACGTACAATGAGCAGTTCTTC. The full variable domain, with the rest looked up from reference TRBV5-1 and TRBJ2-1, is KAGVTQTPRYLIKTRGQQVTLSCSPISGHRSVSWYQQTPGQGLQFLFEYFSETQRNKGNFPGRFSGRQFSNSRSEMNVSTLELGDSALYLCASSGTGLTYNEQFFGPGTRLTVL.

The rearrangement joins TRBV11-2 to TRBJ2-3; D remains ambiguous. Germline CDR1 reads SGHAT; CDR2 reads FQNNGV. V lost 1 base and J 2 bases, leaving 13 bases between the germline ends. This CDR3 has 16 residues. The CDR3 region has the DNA TGTGCCAGCAGCTTAGGTGGCTCAGCGCACACAGATACGCAGTATTTT. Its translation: CASSLGGSAHTDTQYF.

The CDR3 DNA is TGTGCCAGCAGCGTAGGGGGCGGAGACCGGGCCGAAAAACTGTTTTTT. Protein sequence: CASSVGGGDRAEKLFF. This chain connects TRBV9 to TRBJ1-4; a possible D gene is TRBD1 (5 bases). CDR1 and CDR2 (germline): SGDLS, YYNGEE. CDR3 size: 16 residues. Between the trimmed V and J ends, which lost 0 bases and 8 bases, there was a span of 17 bases.

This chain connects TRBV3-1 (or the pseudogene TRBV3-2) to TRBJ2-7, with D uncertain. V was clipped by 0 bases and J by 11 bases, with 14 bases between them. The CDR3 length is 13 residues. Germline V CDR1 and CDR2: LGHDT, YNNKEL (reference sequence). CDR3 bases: TGTGCCAGCAGCCAAGAGGTCCAGTCAGCGAAGTACTTC. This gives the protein CASSQEVQSAKYF.

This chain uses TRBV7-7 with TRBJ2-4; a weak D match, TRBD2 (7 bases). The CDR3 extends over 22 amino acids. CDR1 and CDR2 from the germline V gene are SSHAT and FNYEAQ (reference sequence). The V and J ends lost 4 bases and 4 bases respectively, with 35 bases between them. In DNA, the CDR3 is TGTGCCAGCAGCTCCCAAGCAGGGGCCCACAAAGGTGAAGGGAGGGCAAAAAACATTCAGTACTTC. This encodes CASSSQAGAHKGEGRAKNIQYF.

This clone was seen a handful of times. The CDR3 region is CASSQDINIHEQYF. The CDR3 DNA is TGCGCCAGCAGCCAAGATATCAACATCCACGAGCAGTACTTC. The V call is TRBV4-3, the J call TRBJ2-7; no clear D gene. CDR3 length equals 14 residues. Looked up from germline, CDR1 is LGHNA and CDR2 is YSLEER. V was pared by 0 bases and J by 5 bases, with 11 bases between.

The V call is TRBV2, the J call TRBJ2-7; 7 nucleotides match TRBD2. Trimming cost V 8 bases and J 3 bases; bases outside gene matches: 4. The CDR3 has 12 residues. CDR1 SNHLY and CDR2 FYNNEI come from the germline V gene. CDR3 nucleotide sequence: TGTGCCAGCGTGGGAGGGAGCTACGAGCAGTACTTC. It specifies CASVGGSYEQYF.